Listed below are T cell receptor beta chains from one sample, sequenced in a study of cytomegalovirus exposure and HLA in healthy donors. Using immunoSEQ multiplex PCR, the repertoire was profiled, and TCRdb retains in-frame clones only, with some absent. The table lists about 170,000 clones, 75% to 90% of them singletons. The material sequenced was PBMCs. These receptors were collected from a boy between 2 and 10 years old in good health and CMV-seronegative. Both conserved end residues are part of each CDR3. The order of the fields is V gene, D gene, J gene, clone size, CDR3 protein, CDR3 DNA. D genes are given only for firm matches. Size tells how often a clone was seen (once, few, many) or the class of an expanded clone, and some rows leave it out.

>TRBV6-6|TRBD1|TRBJ1-2|.
CASSYSGQGNYGYTF
TGTGCCAGCAGTTACTCGGGACAGGGTAACTATGGCTACACCTTC
>TRBV28|.|TRBJ2-7|.
CASTWGQNYEQYF
TGTGCCAGCACTTGGGGACAAAACTACGAGCAGTACTTC
>TRBV11-2|.|TRBJ1-3|.
CASSAQGTGNTIYF
TGTGCCAGCAGCGCTCAGGGAACTGGAAACACCATATATTTT
>TRBV15|.|TRBJ2-3|few
CATSRDLQQRTDTQYF
TGTGCCACCAGCAGAGATCTACAGCAGCGCACAGATACGCAGTATTTT
>TRBV7-8|.|TRBJ2-5|.
CASSLGSSRETQYF
TGTGCCAGCAGCTTAGGATCTAGCCGAGAGACCCAGTACTTC
>TRBV29-1|TRBD1|TRBJ1-1|.
CSVVALDRGAEAFF
TGCAGCGTTGTCGCGTTGGACAGGGGGGCTGAAGCTTTCTTT
>TRBV9|.|TRBJ2-3|.
CASSVLPTDTQYF
TGTGCCAGCAGCGTTCTACCCACAGATACGCAGTATTTT
>TRBV11-1|TRBD1|TRBJ2-1|.
CASSLGGTGTGLSEQFF
TGTGCCAGCAGCTTAGGGGGAACCGGGACAGGGTTGAGTGAGCAGTTCTTC
>TRBV6-5|.|TRBJ1-5|.
CASSRTDNQPQHF
TGTGCCAGCAGCCGGACAGATAATCAGCCCCAGCATTTT
>TRBV19|TRBD2|TRBJ2-7|few
CASSGGDSGSYEQYF
TGTGCCAGTAGTGGGGGCGATAGCGGGAGCTACGAGCAGTACTTC
>TRBV5-1|TRBD1|TRBJ2-1|.
CASSVRDRGGNEQFF
TGCGCCAGCAGCGTCCGGGACAGGGGGGGCAATGAGCAGTTCTTC
>TRBV5-4|.|TRBJ2-7|once
CASSDERGFEEQYF
TGTGCCAGCAGCGACGAACGGGGTTTTGAGGAGCAGTACTTC
>TRBV19|.|TRBJ2-1|.
CASSPIGVQGNEQFF
TGTGCCAGTAGTCCAATAGGGGTCCAAGGCAATGAGCAGTTCTTC
>TRBV19|.|TRBJ1-2|.
CASSRPGGPNYGYTF
TGTGCCAGTAGTCGACCGGGGGGTCCTAACTATGGCTACACCTTC
>TRBV30|TRBD2|TRBJ2-1|.
CAWISRTSGRASNEQFF
TGTGCCTGGATATCCCGGACTAGCGGGAGGGCCTCCAATGAGCAGTTCTTC
>TRBV5-6|TRBD2|TRBJ2-3|.
CASSPGGGSTDTQYF
TGTGCCAGCAGCCCTGGCGGGGGGAGCACAGATACGCAGTATTTT
>TRBV7-2|.|TRBJ1-2|.
CASSFGANYGYTF
TGTGCCAGCAGCTTTGGAGCTAACTATGGCTACACCTTC
>TRBV4-1|TRBD2|TRBJ2-1|.
CASSQEGGGGDNEQFF
TGCGCCAGCAGCCAAGAAGGGGGCGGGGGGGACAATGAGCAGTTCTTC
>TRBV9|.|TRBJ2-5|.
CASSTQRRGETQYF
TGTGCCAGCAGCACCCAGAGGCGGGGAGAGACCCAGTACTTC
>TRBV21-1|.|TRBJ1-2|.
CASSKPRGGLDYGYTF
TGTGCCAGCAGCAAACCCCGGGGAGGGTTAGACTATGGCTACACCTTC
>TRBV11-3|TRBD1|TRBJ1-5|.
CASSSCARQGARQPQHF
TGTGCCAGCAGCTCCTGCGCACGGCAGGGGGCACGTCAGCCCCAGCATTTT
>TRBV10-2|.|TRBJ1-2|.
CASSKIRDSSWGYTF
TGCGCCAGCAGTAAGATTCGGGACTCATCGTGGGGCTACACCTTC
>TRBV7-3|TRBD1|TRBJ2-2|.
CASTLNRGYTGELFF
TGTGCCAGCACCCTTAACAGGGGGTACACCGGGGAGCTGTTTTTT
>TRBV5-6|TRBD1|TRBJ1-1|.
CASSLSTGTGDGEAFF
TGTGCCAGCAGCCTATCAACCGGGACAGGAGATGGTGAAGCTTTCTTT
>TRBV9|.|TRBJ2-3|.
CASSGGGRTDTQYF
TGTGCCAGCAGCGGAGGAGGACGCACAGATACGCAGTATTTT
>TRBV6-1|.|TRBJ2-7|.
CASSEAVQSYEQYF
TGTGCCAGCAGTGAAGCGGTACAGTCCTACGAGCAGTACTTC
>TRBV5-4|.|TRBJ2-7|.
CASSLRRGSSYEQYF
TGTGCCAGCAGCTTGAGGCGAGGGAGCTCCTACGAGCAGTACTTC
>TRBV27|TRBD2|TRBJ2-3|.
CASSFGGRVRDTQYF
TGTGCCAGCAGTTTTGGAGGGAGGGTAAGAGATACGCAGTATTTT
>TRBV2|.|TRBJ2-7|.
CASRQLTASYEQYF
TGTGCCAGCAGGCAACTGACAGCCTCCTACGAGCAGTACTTC
>TRBV12-2|.|TRBJ1-6|few
CASRPRNGVSSYNSPLHF
TGTGCAAGTCGCCCCAGAAACGGGGTGAGCTCCTATAATTCACCCCTCCACTTT
>TRBV19|TRBD2|TRBJ2-7|once
CASSIVEGGNEQYF
TGTGCCAGTAGTATAGTGGAGGGAGGGAACGAGCAGTACTTC
>TRBV7-3|TRBD1|TRBJ1-1|.
CASSLGTGAEAFF
TGTGCCAGCAGCTTAGGGACAGGGGCTGAAGCTTTCTTT
>TRBV7-6|TRBD1|TRBJ2-2|.
CASSSDRGPGELFF
TGTGCCAGCAGCTCCGACAGGGGACCCGGGGAGCTGTTTTTT
>TRBV6-5|TRBD1|TRBJ1-2|.
CASSLQGEYGYTF
TGTGCCAGCAGTTTACAGGGGGAGTATGGCTACACCTTC
>TRBV10-3|.|TRBJ1-5|few
CAISEGWAHRGNQPQHF
TGTGCCATCAGTGAGGGGTGGGCGCACAGGGGCAATCAGCCCCAGCATTTT
>TRBV5-6|TRBD2|TRBJ2-1|few
CASSLVGGGYNEQFF
TGTGCCAGCAGCTTGGTGGGGGGGGGATACAATGAGCAGTTCTTC
>TRBV30|.|TRBJ1-1|once
CAWTLPGGPTEAFF
TGTGCCTGGACCCTCCCGGGGGGGCCCACTGAAGCTTTCTTT
>TRBV2|.|TRBJ2-5|.
CALGWGVQETQYF
TGTGCCTTGGGATGGGGGGTTCAAGAGACCCAGTACTTC
>TRBV2|.|TRBJ1-2|.
CASSRRQIYGYTF
TGTGCCAGCAGTCGGAGACAGATCTATGGCTACACCTTC
>TRBV5-5|.|TRBJ1-1|few
CASSLVTVRTEAFF
TGTGCCAGCAGCTTGGTTACGGTGAGGACTGAAGCTTTCTTT
>TRBV19|.|TRBJ1-2|.
CASSMGRAGLGYTF
TGTGCCAGTAGTATGGGCAGGGCGGGGTTGGGCTACACCTTC
>TRBV19|.|TRBJ1-3|.
CASRYRRDNPGNTIYF
TGTGCCAGTAGGTACCGACGGGACAACCCTGGAAACACCATATATTTT
>TRBV7-9|.|TRBJ2-2|few
CASSLGQNTGELFF
TGTGCCAGCAGCTTAGGTCAGAACACCGGGGAGCTGTTTTTT
>TRBV28|TRBD1|TRBJ2-6|.
CASSESGTGGSGANVLTF
TGTGCCAGCAGCGAATCCGGGACAGGGGGCTCTGGGGCCAACGTCCTGACTTTC
>TRBV6-1|.|TRBJ1-5|.
CASSWTVSNQPQHF
TGTGCCAGCAGTTGGACAGTGAGCAATCAGCCCCAGCATTTT
>TRBV19|.|TRBJ1-5|.
CASSRPGQINQPQHF
TGTGCCAGTAGTAGACCGGGACAAATCAATCAGCCCCAGCATTTT
>TRBV19|.|TRBJ1-5|.
CASTSTGIAPQHF
TGTGCCAGTACATCGACGGGGATAGCGCCCCAGCATTTT
>TRBV15|.|TRBJ1-2|.
CATSSPGNYGYTF
TGTGCCACCAGCAGTCCAGGGAACTATGGCTACACCTTC
>TRBV30|.|TRBJ2-5|.
CAWNQGTETQYF
TGTGCCTGGAATCAGGGGACAGAGACCCAGTACTTC
>TRBV27|.|TRBJ2-1|.
CASSGYGGLRGNEQFF
TGTGCCAGCAGTGGCTATGGCGGACTGAGGGGGAATGAGCAGTTCTTC
>TRBV27|TRBD1|TRBJ2-5|.
CASSAGTGWEGTQYF
TGTGCCAGCAGTGCGGGGACAGGGTGGGAAGGGACCCAGTACTTC
>TRBV12-5|TRBD2|TRBJ2-7|.
CASGLVRGGDYEQYF
TGTGCTAGTGGTTTGGTACGGGGGGGAGACTACGAGCAGTACTTC